This T cell receptor (beta chain) stems from a study of blood T cell repertoires in COVID-19. As for the study in general: Donors in the United States, Italy and Spain gave samples during acute or convalescent COVID-19.

V lost 2 bases to trimming and J lost 5 bases, with 6 bases between them. CDR3 size: 12 residues. Profiling relied on immunoSEQ multiplex PCR, and the TCRdb table lists in-frame clones only, not all of them. The data show approximately 200,000 clones, with 86% seen just once and roughly 2.8% held by the top ten. Sequencing was performed on peripheral blood. V and J are TRBV12-3 or TRBV12-4 and TRBJ2-5, with D uncertain. This clonotype originated in a woman aged 25 to 39 with active or convalescent COVID-19. The CDR3 sequence: CASSLQRETQYF. The CDR3 bases are TGTGCCAGCAGTTTACAGAGGGAGACCCAGTACTTC.